This T cell receptor beta chain was identified during a study of cytomegalovirus exposure and HLA in healthy donors. The PCR made use of 60 Vbeta and 13 Jbeta primers. Authors' methods: Later, 80 million or so unique TCR beta chains were counted in an analysis, and approximately 10 million of them were shared. Generated by immunoSEQ multiplex PCR, the TCRdb table keeps only in-frame clones and is missing some. From that table come the V and J calls and clone size; the DNA was used to work out D and trimming. This sample yields about 220,000 clones, of which more than 65% are seen a single time; 1.8% belongs to the top ten. Trimming took off 6 bases at V and 5 bases at J, with 19 bases between the two ends. The CDR3 has 15 residues. Germline V lookup: CDR1 MNHEY, CDR2 SMNVEV (reference sequence). Study findings and constraints: In a later analysis, common viral pathogens appeared linked to several of the most significant clusters. The records held CMV serostatus as the only immune exposure information.

To note about this clone: The antigen is undetermined.

The receptor was isolated from a woman in her 30s in good health and CMV-seronegative. The chain joins TRBV27 to TRBJ1-2; maybe TRBD1 (5 bases). Sequencing input: PBMCs. This chain's CDR3 is CASSNMGGGLYGYTF. CDR3 nucleotides: TGTGCCAGCAGCAACATGGGGGGAGGGTTATATGGCTACACCTTC.